A single sample is the source of the 30 T cell receptor beta chains below, sequenced in a study of patients with pleural tuberculosis. TCRdb analysed the reads with MiXCR anew, one entry per CDR3 protein. The table shows roughly 27,000 distinct CDR3 sequences, with over 15% occurring only once. Sequenced sample: peripheral blood. These TCRs come from a human donor with pleural tuberculosis.

This clonotype was counted many times. The gene calls are TRBV7-9 and TRBJ2-5; 7 bases fit TRBD1. Germline loops: CDR1 SEHNR, CDR2 FQNEAQ (reference sequence). The trim removed 5 bases at V and 3 bases at J, leaving 6 bases unmatched. The CDR3 is 14 amino acids. As DNA, the CDR3 is TGTGCCAGCAGCCCGATGGGACAGAAAGAGACCCAGTACTTC. Protein: CASSPMGQKETQYF.

Turning to this clonotype: One junction end disagrees with the germline gene, perhaps due to a read error. The rearrangement joins TRBV12-5 to TRBJ1-1, with unresolved D. Germline CDR1 is LGHNT and CDR2 is FRNRAP. The CDR3 is made up of 12 amino acids. The CDR3 region is CGSGSAQAEAFF. The CDR3 nucleotides read TGTGGTAGTGGTTCGGCCCAAGCTGAAGCTTTCTTT.

This clonotype has ten or more counts. This rearrangement joins TRBV5-4 to TRBJ1-1, with 8 bases aligning to TRBD1. The CDR3 is made up of 13 amino acids. The J segment lost 4 bases and the V segment lost 2 bases, leaving 1 base of the junction unmatched. From germline, CDR1 is SGHNT and CDR2 YYREEE (reference sequence). The CDR3 here is CASSLTGGTEAFF. CDR3 DNA sequence: TGTGCCAGCAGCTTAACAGGGGGCACTGAAGCTTTCTTT. Looking up the rest from reference TRBV5-4 and TRBJ1-1 gives the full variable domain: ETGVTQSPTHLIKTRGQQVTLRCSSQSGHNTVSWYQQALGQGPQFIFQYYREEENGRGNFPPRFSGLQFPNYSSELNVNALELDDSALYLCASSLTGGTEAFFGQGTRLTVV.

With regard to this clonotype: The junction departs from germline at one end; a sequencing error may be responsible. The J gene is TRBJ2-3, the V gene TRBV19; unclear D gene. The V gene's germline CDR1 is LNHDA and CDR2 SQIVND (reference sequence). This CDR3 comprises 11 residues. The CDR3: CSSIMTDTQYF. In DNA form, the CDR3 reads TGTTCCAGTATTATGACAGATACGCAGTATTTT.

This clonotype came up many times. V gene TRBV2 combines with J gene TRBJ2-3; tentative D call: TRBD1 (6 bases). The V gene's germline CDR1 is SNHLY and CDR2 FYNNEI. V was shortened by 8 bases and J by 6 bases, with 21 bases between the two germline ends. The CDR3 length is 15 residues. The CDR3 DNA reads TGTGCCAGCGAAACCGGGACACCCCGTGGGGATACGCAGTATTTT. Protein: CASETGTPRGDTQYF.

Many counts were recorded for this clonotype. The rearrangement links TRBV4-3 to TRBJ2-1; no reliable D call. The CDR3 is 16 residues long. Germline V gene sequence: CDR1 LGHNA, CDR2 YSLEER. Trimming took 3 bases from V and 0 from J, leaving 12 bases between them. The CDR3 DNA sequence: TGCGCCAGCAGCCATTCCCGCCGGAGCTCCTACAATGAGCAGTTCTTC. Encoded protein: CASSHSRRSSYNEQFF.

Judged by abundance, this clonotype is medium-sized. This sequence joins TRBV6-2 or TRBV6-3 and TRBJ1-5; unclear D gene. The ends were cut back, 6 bases at V and 6 bases at J, with 9 bases in the middle. CDR1 MNHEY and CDR2 SVGEGT come from the germline V gene. The CDR3 spans 12 residues. As DNA, the CDR3 is TGTGCCAGCAGACGCCACAGTCAGCCCCAGCATTTT. It is translated as CASRRHSQPQHF.

This clonotype was found many times. The V gene is TRBV7-2, the J gene TRBJ2-5, with no clear D. Germline V CDR1 and CDR2: SGHTA, FQGNSA. V was clipped by 0 bases and J by 6 bases, with 11 bases between them. The CDR3 loop spans 14 amino acids. CDR3 in amino acids: CASSLAPQLQTQYF. The CDR3 DNA sequence: TGTGCCAGCAGCTTAGCGCCCCAGCTGCAGACCCAGTACTTC.

This clonotype appeared many times. The V call is TRBV7-9, the J call TRBJ1-5, with a possible D match to TRBD1 (6 bases). The CDR3 sequence is 16 residues long. V shed 1 base and J shed 4 bases, with 14 bases lying between them. The germline V gene has CDR1 SEHNR and CDR2 FQNEAQ (reference sequence). The CDR3 spells CASSLGTGQGNQPQHF. The DNA for the CDR3 is TGTGCCAGCAGCTTAGGAACCGGGCAGGGGAATCAGCCCCAGCATTTT.

By share, this clonotype counts as medium-sized. The chain couples TRBV20-1 to TRBJ2-2; TRBD2 matches at 8 bases. V lost 4 bases and J lost 7; bases outside the gene matches: 2. Per germline, CDR1 DFQATT and CDR2 SNEGSKA (reference sequence). The CDR3 is 12 amino acids. The CDR3 region is CSAKAGVGELFF. The CDR3 DNA reads as TGCAGTGCTAAAGCGGGAGTCGGGGAGCTGTTTTTT.

This clonotype has at least ten counts. This sequence joins TRBV29-1 and TRBJ1-2; the D is unclear. The CDR3 runs 15 residues. V was trimmed by 2 bases and J by 8 bases, leaving 21 bases between them. The germline V gene has CDR1 SQVTM and CDR2 ANQGSEA. The CDR3 bases are TGCAGCGTTGAACCCCATCCCTCAGGTCGTCGCGGCTACACCTTC. Translating it yields CSVEPHPSGRRGYTF.

Only a few counts were recorded for this clonotype. A read error may be the cause here, since a much bigger clone is one base away. The CDR3 region has the DNA TGTGCCAGCAGTCACCCAGGCTCGGCGCGAGAAGGAGGCCAGCATTTT. As protein: CASSHPGSAREGGQHF. The rearrangement links TRBV6-6 to TRBJ1-5; D uncertain. Germline CDR1 is MNHNY and CDR2 is SVGAGI (reference sequence). CDR3 size: 16 residues. Trimming left V 5 bases short and J 12 bases short, with 26 bases between.

The V gene is TRBV27, the J gene TRBJ2-7; 9 positions match TRBD1. Germline assignment: CDR1 MNHEY and CDR2 SMNVEV (reference sequence). V was clipped by 7 bases and J by 10 bases; unmatched bases: 8. This CDR3 has 12 residues. The CDR3 coding sequence is TGTGCCAGCACGGACAGGGGAGGCGGACAGTACTTC. It translates to CASTDRGGGQYF.

In its sample, this clonotype was seen many times. J is TRBJ1-1 and V is TRBV5-5, with D maybe TRBD1 (6 bases). The V end lost 0 bases, the J end lost 5 bases, and 11 bases lay between the germline ends. In germline, CDR1 is SGHKS, CDR2 YYEKEE (reference sequence). The CDR3 has 14 amino acids. The CDR3 region is CASSLVPGDTEAFF. CDR3 in DNA: TGTGCCAGCAGCTTGGTACCAGGGGATACTGAAGCTTTCTTT.

This clonotype appeared many times. The gene calls are TRBV12-3 or TRBV12-4 and TRBJ1-1, with 7 bases that match TRBD1. The CDR3 is 14 amino acids. Trimming cost V 9 bases and J 5 bases; bases outside gene matches: 12. The CDR3 spells CASFLTGNPTEAFF. The CDR3 DNA is TGTGCCAGTTTCTTGACAGGGAACCCAACTGAAGCTTTCTTT.

This clonotype was counted many times. V and J are TRBV14 and TRBJ2-1; D unclear. The germline V gene encodes CDR1 SGHDN and CDR2 FVKESK. The CDR3 runs 13 residues. Trimming removed 4 bases from V and 9 bases from J, with 13 bases in between. The CDR3 is CASSLAPRSEQFF. DNA for the CDR3: TGTGCCAGCAGCCTGGCCCCTCGGAGTGAGCAGTTCTTC.

V is TRBV20-1 and J is TRBJ1-5; D is uncertain. Trimming removed 3 bases at V and 5 bases at J, with 20 bases between. This CDR3 has 16 amino acids. The germline CDR1 and CDR2 sequences are DFQATT and SNEGSKA (reference sequence). CDR3 sequence: CSASFVGRAKDQPQHF. In DNA, the CDR3 is TGCAGTGCTAGCTTCGTGGGTAGGGCAAAGGATCAGCCCCAGCATTTT.

Many counts were recorded for this clonotype. The rearrangement uses TRBV29-1 and TRBJ1-1; D perhaps matches TRBD1 (6 bases). V shed 7 bases and J shed 6 bases, with 15 bases lying between them. CDR3 length: 12 residues. Per the germline V gene, CDR1 is SQVTM and CDR2 is ANQGSEA. The CDR3 loop reads CSGLGGRAEAFF. The CDR3 DNA reads TGCAGCGGGCTAGGGGGGAGGGCTGAAGCTTTCTTT.

Regarding this clonotype: A much larger clone differs by one base, so this may be a read error. J is TRBJ2-1 and V is TRBV5-4; a possible D gene is TRBD2 (5 bases). Germline V lookup: CDR1 SGHNT, CDR2 YYREEE (reference sequence). The CDR3 consists of 15 residues. CDR3 sequence: CASSLAGVPYNGQFF. The CDR3 nucleotides read TGTGCCAGCAGCTTGGCCGGGGTCCCCTACAATGGGCAGTTCTTC.

This clonotype was seen many times. The rearrangement uses TRBV11-2 and TRBJ2-7, with D unresolved. Germline-derived CDR1 and CDR2 are SGHAT and FQNNGV. The CDR3 contains 10 residues. Trimming stripped 1 base from V and 6 bases from J, with 1 base between. The CDR3 here is CASSLGEQYF. CDR3 bases: TGTGCCAGCAGCTTAGGCGAGCAGTACTTC.

This clonotype has ten or more counts. V and J are TRBV4-1 and TRBJ1-1; weak D call: TRBD1 (6 bases). The CDR3 runs to 16 residues. The ends were cut back, 4 bases at V and 0 bases at J, with 15 bases in the middle. CDR1 and CDR2 from the germline V gene are MGHRA and YSYEKL. The CDR3 here is CASSPIQGRMNTEAFF. CDR3 DNA sequence: TGCGCCAGCAGCCCGATACAGGGCCGCATGAACACTGAAGCTTTCTTT.

This clonotype is medium-sized (0.01 to 0.1%) within its sample. The chain recombines TRBV20-1 with TRBJ1-1, with a possible D match to TRBD1 (5 bases). The CDR3 runs to 12 residues. V was clipped by 5 bases and J by 1 base, with 8 bases between them. From germline, CDR1 is DFQATT and CDR2 SNEGSKA (reference sequence). Written as DNA, the CDR3 is TGCAGTGCTCAAACAGGGAACACTGAAGCTTTCTTT. Residues: CSAQTGNTEAFF.

This clonotype was observed at least ten times. The J gene is TRBJ2-7, the V gene TRBV3-1; possibly TRBD1 for D (5 bases). Trimming left V 2 bases short and J 6 bases short, with 23 bases between. The CDR3 sequence is 17 residues long. CDR1 LGHDT and CDR2 YNNKEL come from the germline V gene (reference sequence). The CDR3 bases are TGTGCCAGCAGCCAACAGCCTATATCATCAGGGCCTTTCGAGCAGTACTTC. This gives the protein CASSQQPISSGPFEQYF.

Only a few counts were recorded for this clonotype. This may come from a read error, since a much larger clone is one base off. V is TRBV7-2 and J is TRBJ1-1, with D maybe TRBD1 (5 bases). The V end lost 4 bases, the J end lost 3 bases, and 15 bases lay between the germline ends. CDR3 size: 15 residues. The germline CDR1 and CDR2 sequences are SGHTA and FQGNSA. The CDR3 loop is CASSWKIGADTEAFF. In DNA, the CDR3 is TGTGCCAGCAGCTGGAAGATAGGGGCTGACACTGAAGCTTTCTTT.

This clonotype was seen repeatedly, ten times or more. This chain joins TRBV29-1 and TRBJ2-1; TRBD1 aligns across 11 bases. The germline gives CDR1 SQVTM, CDR2 ANQGSEA. This CDR3 region has 13 residues. The CDR3: CSAGTGGYNEQFF. The DNA of the CDR3 is TGCAGTGCTGGGACAGGGGGTTACAATGAGCAGTTCTTC.

Remarks on this clonotype: A clone one base away is much larger, so this may be a read error. The chain combines TRBV5-5 with TRBJ1-3; maybe TRBD1 (6 bases). CDR1 is SGHKS and CDR2 is YYEKEE in the germline V gene (reference sequence). This CDR3 is built from 17 residues. As DNA, the CDR3 is TGTGCCAGCAGCATCGGGACACTCCTTAACGCTGGAAGCACCATATATTTT. Encoded protein: CASSIGTLLNAGSTIYF. Full variable domain (rest looked up from reference TRBV5-5 and TRBJ1-3): DAGVTQSPTHLIKTRGQQVTLRCSPISGHKSVSWYQQVLGQGPQFIFQYYEKEERGRGNFPDRFSARQFPNYSSELNVNALLLGDSALYLCASSIGTLLNAGSTIYFGEGSWLTVV.

This clonotype was detected many times. The chain carries TRBV19 and TRBJ2-1; 9 bases are a match to TRBD1. The length of the CDR3 is 17 residues. With 6 bases clipped from V and 2 bases from J, the junction kept 11 bases outside the gene matches. Germline V lookup: CDR1 LNHDA, CDR2 SQIVND (reference sequence). Here the CDR3 DNA reads TGTGCCAGTAGCTCCGGGACAGGGTTTCGCGCCTACAATGAGCAGTTCTTC. Translation: CASSSGTGFRAYNEQFF.

There are a few counts of this clonotype. The J gene is TRBJ2-1, the V gene TRBV30, with 10 bases that match TRBD2. Trimming cost V 3 bases and J 6 bases; bases outside gene matches: 11. The length of the CDR3 is 16 residues. Germline assignment: CDR1 GTSNPN and CDR2 SVGIG (reference sequence). As DNA, the CDR3 is TGTGCCTGGAGCGCCCCTCTAGCGGGAGTGGGCAATGAGCAGTTCTTC. This codes for CAWSAPLAGVGNEQFF.

This clonotype was observed at least ten times. J is TRBJ2-3 and V is TRBV4-3, with TRBD2 matching over 9 bases. The length of the CDR3 is 15 residues. Looked up from germline, CDR1 is LGHNA and CDR2 is YSLEER. J was trimmed by 5 bases and V by 3 bases; bases with no gene match: 6. CDR3 sequence (DNA): TGCGCCAGCAGCCAGCTTAGCGGGGGAGGAGATACGCAGTATTTT. Protein: CASSQLSGGGDTQYF.

Ten or more counts support this clonotype. The chain joins TRBV19 to TRBJ2-3, with a possible D match to TRBD2 (5 bases). Germline-derived CDR1 and CDR2 are LNHDA and SQIVND (reference sequence). This CDR3 comprises 14 residues. V was clipped by 7 bases and J by 6 bases, with 17 bases between them. CDR3: CASNIRTSADTQYF. DNA for the CDR3: TGTGCCAGTAATATTCGGACTTCCGCCGATACGCAGTATTTT.